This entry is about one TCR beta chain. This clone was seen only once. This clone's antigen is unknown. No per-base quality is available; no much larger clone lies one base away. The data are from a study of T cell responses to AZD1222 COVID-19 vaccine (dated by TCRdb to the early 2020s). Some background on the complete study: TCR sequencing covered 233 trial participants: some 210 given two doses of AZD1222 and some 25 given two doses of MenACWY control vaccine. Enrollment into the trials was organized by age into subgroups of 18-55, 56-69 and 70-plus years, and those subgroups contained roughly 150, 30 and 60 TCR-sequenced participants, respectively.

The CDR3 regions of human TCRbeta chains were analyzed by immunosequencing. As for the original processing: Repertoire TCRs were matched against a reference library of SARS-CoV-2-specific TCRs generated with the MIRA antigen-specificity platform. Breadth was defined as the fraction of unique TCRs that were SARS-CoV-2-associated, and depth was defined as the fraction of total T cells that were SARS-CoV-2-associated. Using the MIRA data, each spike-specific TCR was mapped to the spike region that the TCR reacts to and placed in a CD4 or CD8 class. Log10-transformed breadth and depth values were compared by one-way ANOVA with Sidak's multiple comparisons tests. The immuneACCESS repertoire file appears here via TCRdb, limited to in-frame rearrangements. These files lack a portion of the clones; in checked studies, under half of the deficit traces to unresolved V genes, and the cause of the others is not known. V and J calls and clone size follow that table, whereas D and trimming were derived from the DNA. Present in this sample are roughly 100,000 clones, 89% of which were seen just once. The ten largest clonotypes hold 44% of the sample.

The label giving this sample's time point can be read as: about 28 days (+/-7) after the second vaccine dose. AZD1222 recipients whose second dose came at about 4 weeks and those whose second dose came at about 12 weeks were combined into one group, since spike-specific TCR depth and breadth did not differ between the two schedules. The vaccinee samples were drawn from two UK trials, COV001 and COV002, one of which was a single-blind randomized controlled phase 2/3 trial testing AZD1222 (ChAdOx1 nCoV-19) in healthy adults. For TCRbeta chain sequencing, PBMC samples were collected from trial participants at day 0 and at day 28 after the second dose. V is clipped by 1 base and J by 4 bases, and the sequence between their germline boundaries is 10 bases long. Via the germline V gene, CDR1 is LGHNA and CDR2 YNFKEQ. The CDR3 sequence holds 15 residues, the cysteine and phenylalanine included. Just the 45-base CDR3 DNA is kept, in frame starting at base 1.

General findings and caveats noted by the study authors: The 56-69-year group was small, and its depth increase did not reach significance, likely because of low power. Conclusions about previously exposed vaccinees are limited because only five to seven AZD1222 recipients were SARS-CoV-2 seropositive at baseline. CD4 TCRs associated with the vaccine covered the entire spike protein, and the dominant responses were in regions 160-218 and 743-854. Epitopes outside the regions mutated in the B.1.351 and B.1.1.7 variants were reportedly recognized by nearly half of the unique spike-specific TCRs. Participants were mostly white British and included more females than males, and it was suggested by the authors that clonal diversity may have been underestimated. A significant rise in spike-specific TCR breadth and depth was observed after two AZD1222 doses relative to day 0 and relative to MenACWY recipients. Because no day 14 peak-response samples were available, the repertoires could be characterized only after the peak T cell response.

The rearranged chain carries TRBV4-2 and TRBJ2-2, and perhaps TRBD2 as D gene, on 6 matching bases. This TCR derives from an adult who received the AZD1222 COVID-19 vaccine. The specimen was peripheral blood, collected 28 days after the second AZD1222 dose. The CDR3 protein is CASSQGLEGTGELFF. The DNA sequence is TGTGCCAGCAGCCAAGGACTAGAGGGCACCGGGGAGCTGTTTTTT.